Below are 7 T cell receptor beta chains sequenced from a single sample in a study of Graves' ophthalmopathy and Graves' hyperthyroidism (dated by TCRdb to the late 2010s). The sequencing machine was an Illumina HiSeq 2000. TCR beta CDR3 regions were amplified from RNA transcripts for repertoire sequencing. A first-round RT-PCR used HTBI primers with the Qiagen OneStep RT-PCR kit, followed by a second-round multiplex PCR, size selection and purification. Clones were called with MiXCR by TCRdb after fastp trimmed the public reads at Q25, and only in-frame beta chains were retained. Identical CDR3 protein sequences are pooled into one entry, listed with their most common genes and DNA. This sample is represented by over a million distinct CDR3 sequences; roughly two fifths of them were singletons. The ten largest account for over 8.5% of the sample. Sequenced: peripheral blood or thyroid tissue (not recorded which). The receptors were gathered from an adult man with Graves' hyperthyroidism.

This chain uses TRBV2 with TRBJ1-1; no reliable D call. CDR1 and CDR2 (germline): SNHLY, FYNNEI. Trimming cost V 8 bases and J 1 base, with 11 bases left between them. The CDR3 consists of 13 residues. This CDR3 reads CASRGRKNTEAFF. CDR3 bases: TGTGCCAGCCGCGGACGGAAGAACACTGAAGCTTTCTTT. Complete variable domain (other parts from reference TRBV2 and TRBJ1-1): EPEVTQTPSHQVTQMGQEVILRCVPISNHLYFYWYRQILGQKVEFLVSFYNNEISEKSEIFDDQFSVERPDGSNFTLKIRSTKLEDSAMYFCASRGRKNTEAFFGQGTRLTVV.

The V and J genes are TRBV6-2 or TRBV6-3 and TRBJ1-4, with TRBD1 as a possible D gene (5 bases). The CDR3 is made up of 13 amino acids. Germline values: CDR1 MNHEY, CDR2 SVGEGT. The V and J ends lost 7 bases and 7 bases respectively, with 13 bases between them. CDR3 amino acids: CASKGPAGEKLFF. For the CDR3, the DNA is TGTGCCAGCAAGGGGCCCGCCGGTGAAAAACTGTTTTTT.

This clonotype was recorded at least ten times. The rearrangement uses TRBV7-8 and TRBJ2-7; no definite D call. This CDR3 is 14 amino acids long. The germline gives CDR1 SGHVS, CDR2 FQNEAQ. The V end lost 1 base, the J end lost 2 bases, and 9 bases lay between the germline ends. This CDR3 reads CASSLGARAYEQYF. Written as DNA, the CDR3 is TGTGCCAGCAGCTTAGGGGCCAGAGCCTACGAGCAGTACTTC.

The CDR3 coding sequence is TGTGCCAGCAGCTTAGCCCGACTAGCGGGAGACCAAGAGACCCAGTACTTC. It specifies CASSLARLAGDQETQYF. This chain connects TRBV7-2 to TRBJ2-5; 12 bases fit TRBD2. The length of the CDR3 is 17 residues. Germline CDR1 and CDR2: SGHTA and FQGNSA. Trimming cost V 0 bases and J 0 bases; bases outside gene matches: 2. Using reference TRBV7-2 and TRBJ2-5 for the parts outside the CDR3, the full variable domain is GAGVSQSPSNKVTEKGKDVELRCDPISGHTALYWYRQSLGQGLEFLIYFQGNSAPDKSGLPSDRFSAERTGGSVSTLTIQRTQQEDSAVYLCASSLARLAGDQETQYFGPGTRLLVL.

There are a few counts of this clonotype. The CDR3 nucleotides read TGTGCCAGCAGTTACCCCATTCTTGGCTACACCTTC. Its translation: CASSYPILGYTF. The chain links TRBV6-2 or TRBV6-3 to TRBJ1-2; D not resolved. Trimming removed 2 bases from V and 7 bases from J, with 8 bases in between. Looked up from germline, CDR1 is MNHEY and CDR2 is SVGEGT. The CDR3 is made up of 12 amino acids.

This clonotype occurred many times. The V and J genes are TRBV12-3 or TRBV12-4 and TRBJ2-7; TRBD2 might be the D (6 bases). The V gene lost 3 bases and the J gene lost 6 bases, with 12 bases spanning the gap. The CDR3 runs to 13 residues. CDR3 protein: CASSFGRELEQYF. CDR3 DNA: TGTGCCAGCAGTTTCGGGCGGGAACTCGAGCAGTACTTC.

This clonotype was detected many times. The V gene is TRBV11-2, the J gene TRBJ1-3; perhaps TRBD1 as D (6 bases). V dropped 5 bases and J dropped 10 bases, with 18 bases sitting between them. Germline lookup yields CDR1 SGHAT and CDR2 FQNNGV. This CDR3 region has 14 residues. The chain's CDR3 is CASSHRNRDGTIYF. The DNA for the CDR3 is TGTGCCAGCAGCCACAGAAACAGGGATGGAACCATATATTTT.